The 25 T cell receptor beta chains reported below all come from one sample, sequenced in a study of blood T cell repertoires in COVID-19. Repertoires were generated with immunoSEQ multiplex PCR, while TCRdb's copy carries only in-frame clones and drops some. The data hold around 270,000 clones, with roughly 80% observed a single time. Sequenced sample: peripheral blood. Source of these receptors: a person aged 70 to 79 with COVID-19, enrolled during active disease.

This clone was counted only a few times. The genes are TRBV6-1 and TRBJ1-2; D is possibly TRBD1 (6 bases). Germline V lookup: CDR1 MNHNS, CDR2 SASEGT. Trimming took off 4 bases at V and 4 bases at J, with 19 bases between the two ends. The CDR3 consists of 16 residues. In DNA form, the CDR3 reads TGTGCCAGCAGTGTCGGGACACGGCTAAACTTCTATGGCTACACCTTC. Its translation: CASSVGTRLNFYGYTF.

Of note for this clone: An end of the junction differs from the germline gene, which may be a read error. The chain recombines TRBV7-3 with TRBJ2-5; the D gene is possibly TRBD2 (6 bases). Per germline, CDR1 SGHTA and CDR2 FQGTGA. The CDR3 runs to 13 residues. CDR3 sequence reads: CASSLSLSGTLHF. The CDR3 nucleotides read TGTGCCAGCAGCTTAAGTCTTTCGGGGACTCTCCACTTC.

This clone has a single count. V is TRBV15 and J is TRBJ1-1, with TRBD1 identical over 7 bases. The V gene end was trimmed by 1 base and the J gene end by 0 bases; junction bases not matched to a gene: 23. This CDR3 is built from 22 residues. Germline V gene lookup returns CDR1 LNHNV and CDR2 YYDKDF (reference sequence). The CDR3 nucleotides read TGTGCCACCAGCAGAGTAGGTTCACGGACAGGTTATTTAACACAGCTGAACACTGAAGCTTTCTTT. The encoded protein is CATSRVGSRTGYLTQLNTEAFF. The full variable domain, rest sourced from reference TRBV15 and TRBJ1-1, is DAMVIQNPRYQVTQFGKPVTLSCSQTLNHNVMYWYQQKSSQAPKLLFHYYDKDFNNEADTPDNFQSRRPNTSFCFLDIRSPGLGDTAMYLCATSRVGSRTGYLTQLNTEAFFGQGTRLTVV.

V and J are TRBV5-1 and TRBJ2-1, with 8 bases identical to TRBD2. The CDR3 covers 14 residues. Germline V CDR1 and CDR2: SGHRS, YFSETQ. Trimming took 2 bases from V and 4 from J; bases not matched to a gene: 2. CDR3 DNA sequence: TGCGCCAGCAGCTTAGCGGGGGATTACAATGAGCAGTTCTTC. Its protein is CASSLAGDYNEQFF. Supplemented by reference TRBV5-1 and TRBJ2-1, the full variable domain reads KAGVTQTPRYLIKTRGQQVTLSCSPISGHRSVSWYQQTPGQGLQFLFEYFSETQRNKGNFPGRFSGRQFSNSRSEMNVSTLELGDSALYLCASSLAGDYNEQFFGPGTRLTVL.

DNA for the CDR3: TGTGCCAGCAGCCCTAGGCGCAATGAGCAGTTCTTC. This translates into CASSPRRNEQFF. The chain links TRBV3-1 (or the pseudogene TRBV3-2) to TRBJ2-1, with D uncertain. The CDR3 is 12 residues long. Germline CDR1 LGHDT, CDR2 YNNKEL (reference sequence). V lost 4 bases, J lost 6 bases, and 7 bases lay in between.

This chain connects TRBV19 to TRBJ2-2; 10 bases map to TRBD2. CDR1 and CDR2 (germline): LNHDA, SQIVND (reference sequence). The CDR3 runs 17 residues. Trimming took 2 bases from V and 6 from J; bases not matched to a gene: 9. In nucleotides, the CDR3 is TGTGCCAGTAGTATATTAGCGGGAGGCCTGATTGCCGGGGAGCTGTTTTTT. Translation gives CASSILAGGLIAGELFF. Drawing the rest from reference TRBV19 and TRBJ2-2, the complete variable domain is DGGITQSPKYLFRKEGQNVTLSCEQNLNHDAMYWYRQDPGQGLRLIYYSQIVNDFQKGDIAEGYSVSREKKESFPLTVTSAQKNPTAFYLCASSILAGGLIAGELFFGEGSRLTVL.

This clone was picked up one time. The V call is TRBV19, the J call TRBJ2-3; TRBD2 agrees at 7 bases. Per the germline V gene, CDR1 is LNHDA and CDR2 is SQIVND (reference sequence). The ends lost 5 bases at V and 6 bases at J; junction bases unmatched: 5. The CDR3 contains 13 residues. The CDR3 protein is CASSFRREDTQYF. The DNA of the CDR3 is TGTGCCAGTAGTTTCCGGCGGGAGGATACGCAGTATTTT. The full variable domain, its missing parts supplied by reference TRBV19 and TRBJ2-3, is DGGITQSPKYLFRKEGQNVTLSCEQNLNHDAMYWYRQDPGQGLRLIYYSQIVNDFQKGDIAEGYSVSREKKESFPLTVTSAQKNPTAFYLCASSFRREDTQYFGPGTRLTVL.

This chain links TRBV5-1 with TRBJ1-2, with D tentatively TRBD1 (5 bases). CDR1 and CDR2 from the germline V gene are SGHRS and YFSETQ. The CDR3 is 15 residues long. V was shortened by 5 bases and J by 5 bases, with 19 bases between the two germline ends. The chain's CDR3 is CASSPSGGTVYGYTF. The CDR3 DNA is TGCGCCAGCAGTCCTTCAGGCGGGACCGTGTATGGCTACACCTTC.

DNA of the CDR3: TGTGCCAGCAGTACCGCCGCGGCGGGATCCTACGAGCAGTACTTC. It encodes CASSTAAAGSYEQYF. The rearrangement links TRBV25-1 to TRBJ2-7; perhaps TRBD2 as D (6 bases). This CDR3 has 15 residues. From germline, CDR1 is MGHDK and CDR2 SYGVNS. V lost 5 bases to trimming and J lost 1 base, with 15 bases between them.

This chain connects TRBV6-8 to TRBJ1-2; D unresolved. CDR1 and CDR2 from the germline V gene are MNHGY and SAAAGT. The CDR3 contains 10 residues. The CDR3 protein is CPQMLYGYTF. The CDR3 coding sequence is TGTCCACAGATGCTCTATGGCTACACCTTC.

The V call is TRBV7-2, the J call TRBJ1-6; a possible D gene is TRBD1 (5 bases). V was trimmed by 5 bases and J by 9 bases, leaving 17 bases between them. This CDR3 is 15 amino acids long. Germline V gene sequence: CDR1 SGHTA, CDR2 FQGNSA. Here the CDR3 reads CASSPDGGSASPLHF. In DNA, the CDR3 is TGTGCCAGCAGCCCGGACGGGGGAAGCGCTTCACCCCTCCACTTT.

Here the CDR3 reads CASSFAGDDEKLFF. The CDR3 DNA reads as TGCGCCAGCAGCTTTGCAGGGGACGATGAAAAACTGTTTTTT. The rearrangement joins TRBV5-1 to TRBJ1-4, with D perhaps TRBD1 (6 bases). The ends were cut back, 2 bases at V and 6 bases at J, with 11 bases in the middle. The CDR3 has 14 residues. The germline CDR1 and CDR2 sequences are SGHRS and YFSETQ.

The J gene is TRBJ2-1, the V gene TRBV5-1; perhaps TRBD1 as D (8 bases). CDR3 size: 15 residues. V shed 0 bases and J shed 4 bases, with 11 bases lying between them. From germline, CDR1 is SGHRS and CDR2 YFSETQ. The DNA for the CDR3 is TGCGCCAGCAGCTTGGACAGGGGGGGATACAATGAGCAGTTCTTC. This translates into CASSLDRGGYNEQFF.

The chain combines TRBV28 with TRBJ1-1; 7 nucleotides align to TRBD1. This CDR3 spans 15 amino acids. Germline V gene sequence: CDR1 MDHEN, CDR2 SYDVKM. V was clipped by 7 bases and J by 2 bases; unmatched bases: 10. Here the CDR3 reads CASNFPGQFNTEAFF. In nucleotides, the CDR3 is TGTGCCAGCAACTTTCCGGGACAGTTCAACACTGAAGCTTTCTTT.

This chain joins TRBV5-4 and TRBJ2-5; TRBD1 might be the D (6 bases). V was shortened by 0 bases and J by 4 bases, with 13 bases between the two germline ends. The CDR3 spans 15 residues. The germline V gene encodes CDR1 SGHNT and CDR2 YYREEE (reference sequence). Here the CDR3 reads CASSLEGVRRETQYF. The DNA for the CDR3 is TGTGCCAGCAGCTTGGAGGGGGTGAGGCGAGAGACCCAGTACTTC.

The rearrangement links TRBV10-3 to TRBJ2-7; TRBD1 matches 9 bases. Germline loops: CDR1 ENHRY, CDR2 SYGVKD. The CDR3 extends over 14 amino acids. The trim removed 6 bases at V and 4 bases at J, leaving 7 bases unmatched. DNA for the CDR3: TGTGCCATCAGCCCGGGACAGGGACGATACGAGCAGTACTTC. It encodes CAISPGQGRYEQYF.

In this sample, this clone turned up once. The chain is built from TRBV2 and TRBJ2-4; D not certain. The CDR3 has 15 amino acids. Germline V CDR1 and CDR2: SNHLY, FYNNEI. Trimming left V 6 bases short and J 1 base short, with 13 bases between. The CDR3 spells CASRLGQSAKNIQYF. CDR3 coding DNA: TGTGCCAGCAGACTGGGCCAGAGTGCCAAAAACATTCAGTACTTC.

This chain joins TRBV19 and TRBJ1-2; 9 bases align to TRBD1. The germline V gene encodes CDR1 LNHDA and CDR2 SQIVND (reference sequence). The V segment lost 3 bases and the J segment 7 bases; nucleotides outside the gene matches: 9. This CDR3 has 15 residues. The DNA for the CDR3 is TGTGCCAGTAGTATTCCGGGACAGGGTATTTCTGGCTACACCTTC. This gives the protein CASSIPGQGISGYTF.

The chain recombines TRBV3-1 (or the pseudogene TRBV3-2) with TRBJ2-7, with D unclear. The CDR3 consists of 17 residues. Trimming cost V 4 bases and J 0 bases, with 19 bases left between them. The germline gives CDR1 LGHDT, CDR2 YNNKEL (reference sequence). CDR3 sequence reads: CASSRPSAHSSSYEQYF. CDR3 nucleotide sequence: TGTGCCAGCAGCCGACCCTCAGCCCACAGTAGCTCCTACGAGCAGTACTTC.

This clone has more than one count but fewer than ten. The V call is TRBV7-9, the J call TRBJ1-3; D is undetermined. CDR1 is SEHNR, CDR2 FQNEAQ, per germline (reference sequence). This CDR3 is built from 15 residues. V was cut by 5 bases and J by 3 bases, with 14 bases left in between. The DNA of the CDR3 is TGTGCCAGCAGCACAACGCCCGGGTATGGAAACACCATATATTTT. This translates into CASSTTPGYGNTIYF.

The V and J genes are TRBV6-6 and TRBJ2-5; D is unclear. V dropped 0 bases and J dropped 7 bases, with 6 bases sitting between them. The germline V gene has CDR1 MNHNY and CDR2 SVGAGI (reference sequence). The length of the CDR3 is 12 residues. CDR3 sequence reads: CASSYSVATQYF. CDR3 in DNA: TGTGCCAGCAGTTACTCAGTGGCGACCCAGTACTTC.

This clone was seen a single time. The V gene is TRBV5-4, the J gene TRBJ2-7; possible D gene TRBD1, 5 bases. Trimming removed 0 bases at V and 5 bases at J, with 6 bases between. The CDR3 loop spans 12 amino acids. Germline V gene lookup returns CDR1 SGHNT and CDR2 YYREEE (reference sequence). In DNA form, the CDR3 reads TGTGCCAGCAGCTTGGTAGGGGACGAGCAGTACTTC. It encodes CASSLVGDEQYF.

The genes are TRBV14 and TRBJ1-2, with 11 nucleotides matching TRBD1. From germline, CDR1 is SGHDN and CDR2 FVKESK. After removal of 4 bases from V and 8 bases from J, the junction contained 21 bases not matched to a gene. CDR3 length: 19 amino acids. The CDR3 DNA is TGTGCCAGCAGCCCCCCGACGACGTGGACAGGGGGCATCCCCCGCGGCTACACCTTC. Amino acid sequence: CASSPPTTWTGGIPRGYTF.

CDR3 amino acids: CASSQPEKTGIGEPNYGYTF. The CDR3 DNA reads TGCGCCAGCAGCCAGCCCGAAAAAACAGGGATAGGGGAGCCGAACTATGGCTACACCTTC. V gene TRBV4-1 combines with J gene TRBJ1-2; D possibly corresponds to TRBD1 (6 bases). The CDR3 is made up of 20 amino acids. In germline, CDR1 is MGHRA, CDR2 YSYEKL. The V end lost 3 bases, the J end lost 2 bases, and 28 bases lay between the germline ends.

V is TRBV7-2 and J is TRBJ1-1; maybe TRBD1 (5 bases). V dropped 1 base and J dropped 5 bases, with 17 bases sitting between them. Germline CDR1 is SGHTA and CDR2 is FQGNSA. CDR3 length equals 16 residues. CDR3: CASSLEAGGKWTEAFF. The DNA for the CDR3 is TGTGCCAGCAGCTTAGAGGCTGGGGGGAAGTGGACTGAAGCTTTCTTT.